These T cell receptor beta chains were read from a single sample in a study of blood T cell repertoires in COVID-19. Repertoires were generated with immunoSEQ multiplex PCR, while TCRdb's copy carries only in-frame clones and drops some. The table records 200,000 or so clones, 80% to 90% of them present only once. Sample: PBMCs or T cells enriched from blood (not recorded which). The receptors come from a woman under 40 who had been exposed to COVID-19. Both conserved end residues are part of each CDR3. The D gene is left open where the match is weak. Clone size is given for some rows only: seen once, a few or many times, or a class if the clone is expanded.

V gene	D gene	clone size	J gene	CDR3 DNA	CDR3 protein
TRBV19	-	-	TRBJ2-4	TGTGCCAGTAGTAGAGGTGCAGTGACCGATCAGTACTTC	CASSRGAVTDQYF
TRBV6-1	-	few	TRBJ2-1	TGTGCCAGCAGTGAAAGCGGCTCCTACAATGAGCAGTTCTTC	CASSESGSYNEQFF
TRBV19	TRBD2	-	TRBJ2-5	TGTGCCAGTAGTATAACGATAGCGGGAGCTGAGACCCAGTACTTC	CASSITIAGAETQYF
TRBV11-1	-	-	TRBJ1-2	TGTGCCAGCAGCTTAGAGCCAGCCCCGAGGTCCTATGGCTACACCTTC	CASSLEPAPRSYGYTF
TRBV23-1	-	-	TRBJ1-2	TGCGCCAGCAGTCAATCCGGTTTACCCCACTATGGCTACACCTTC	CASSQSGLPHYGYTF
TRBV6-5	-	-	TRBJ1-6	TGTGCCAGCAGTTATCAGGCCCCCTCCTATAATTCACCCCTCCACTTT	CASSYQAPSYNSPLHF
TRBV27	TRBD1	-	TRBJ1-4	TGTGCCAGCAGTTCCGGGACAGTAAATGAAAAACTGTTTTTT	CASSSGTVNEKLFF
TRBV6-5	-	-	TRBJ1-5	TGTGCCAGCAGTTACTCGCTACAGGGAACCCAGCATTTT	CASSYSLQGTQHF
TRBV7-3	TRBD1	-	TRBJ1-1	TGTGCCAGCAGCCTCCGGACAGGGAATGAAGCTTTCTTT	CASSLRTGNEAFF
TRBV4-1	TRBD1	many	TRBJ1-2	TGCGCCAGCAGCCTCGAGCCCCAGGGACAGCTTCATAACTATGGCTACACCTTC	CASSLEPQGQLHNYGYTF